The 16 T cell receptor beta chains below were found in one sample sequenced in a study of molecular identifiers for immune sequencing clone quantification. Via MiXCR, TCRdb re-called the PCR reads, giving one row per CDR3 protein. This table has 100,000 or so distinct CDR3 sequences, roughly 38% appearing once. The material sequenced was naive CD8+ T cells from blood, with Jurkat cell RNA spiked in. This sample's subset: FACS-sorted CD8+CD4-CCR7+CD45RA+ naive T cells. The receptor source for this set is a human donor in good health. Some libraries in this study had Jurkat cell RNA spiked in.

Regarding this clonotype: This may arise from a read error, as a much more abundant clone is one base away. The final CDR3 position lacks the conserved phenylalanine or tryptophan, pointing to a likely read error. The rearrangement joins TRBV13 to TRBJ2-3; D may be TRBD1 or TRBD2 (6 bases each). Trimming took 5 bases from V and 0 from J, leaving 12 bases between them. Germline V lookup: CDR1 PRHDT, CDR2 FYEKMQ (reference sequence). CDR3 length: 15 amino acids. This CDR3 reads CASSAGGPSTDTQYL. In DNA form, the CDR3 reads TGTGCCAGCAGCGCCGGGGGCCCCAGCACAGATACGCAGTATCTT.

Notes on this clonotype: Since a much larger clone is just one base distant, this may be a read error. This chain connects TRBV4-1 to TRBJ2-6; perhaps TRBD1 as D (5 bases). CDR3 length: 19 residues. CDR1 is MGHRA, CDR2 YSYEKL, per germline. In DNA, the CDR3 is TGCGCCAGCAGCCAAGAAACTGACGACCACCTCTCTGGGGCCACCGTCCTGACTTTC. This encodes CASSQETDDHLSGATVLTF.

V gene TRBV27 combines with J gene TRBJ2-3; D perhaps matches TRBD1 (6 bases). The CDR3 totals 17 residues. Per germline, CDR1 MNHEY and CDR2 SMNVEV (reference sequence). The germline V and J ends were trimmed by 5 bases and 4 bases, with 22 bases remaining between them. In DNA form, the CDR3 reads TGTGCCAGCAGTCCCCCACTGGGGCTCTCAGGGGCAGATACGCAGTATTTT. Amino acids: CASSPPLGLSGADTQYF.

The rearrangement uses TRBV15 and TRBJ2-7, with D perhaps TRBD1 (5 bases). V lost 2 bases, J lost 0 bases, and 5 bases lay in between. Germline V lookup: CDR1 LNHNV, CDR2 YYDKDF (reference sequence). The CDR3 length is 13 residues. In nucleotides, the CDR3 is TGTGCCACCAGCAGACAGGGCTCCTACGAGCAGTACTTC. Amino acid sequence: CATSRQGSYEQYF.

A remark on this clonotype: This could be a read error, since a much larger clone is one nucleotide away. DNA for the CDR3: TGCGCCAGCAGCTCCCGCAAAGACTACGAGCAGTACTTC. Translation: CASSSRKDYEQYF. J is TRBJ2-7 and V is TRBV5-1; the D is unclear. This CDR3 region has 13 residues. In germline, CDR1 is SGHRS, CDR2 YFSETQ. Trimming cost V 3 bases and J 3 bases, with 10 bases left between them.

This clonotype was observed a handful of times. This chain connects TRBV6-4 to TRBJ2-2; the D gene is possibly TRBD2 (6 bases). The CDR3 contains 14 residues. Germline values: CDR1 MRHNA, CDR2 SNTAGT. Trimming left V 9 bases short and J 5 bases short, with 16 bases between. CDR3 sequence reads: CARRGGLPTGELFF. The DNA for the CDR3 is TGTGCCAGGAGAGGAGGGCTACCGACCGGGGAGCTGTTTTTT.

This chain links TRBV7-9 with TRBJ2-7; D tentatively reads TRBD1 or TRBD2 (6 bases each). The CDR3 runs 14 residues. Trimming pared 7 bases from V and 7 bases from J, leaving 20 bases between. Looked up from germline, CDR1 is SEHNR and CDR2 is FQNEAQ (reference sequence). CDR3 sequence: CASTDSKGGREQYF. The CDR3 DNA reads TGTGCCAGCACCGACTCGAAGGGGGGACGGGAGCAGTACTTC. Full variable domain (rest looked up from reference TRBV7-9 and TRBJ2-7): DTGVSQNPRHKITKRGQNVTFRCDPISEHNRLYWYRQTLGQGPEFLTYFQNEAQLEKSRLLSDRFSAERPKGSFSTLEIQRTEQGDSAMYLCASTDSKGGREQYFGPGTRLTVT.

To note about this clonotype: An end of the junction differs from the germline gene, which may be a read error. This chain joins TRBV4-3 and TRBJ2-3; D perhaps matches TRBD2 (6 bases). CDR1 is LGHNA and CDR2 is YSLEER in the germline V gene. The CDR3 consists of 16 residues. CDR3 residues: CASCQDRRGATDTQYF. The CDR3 coding sequence is TGCGCCAGCTGCCAAGATCGGCGCGGGGCGACAGATACGCAGTATTTT.

This clonotype occurred a few times. The V gene is TRBV6-2 or TRBV6-3, the J gene TRBJ2-3, with D uncertain. The V and J ends lost 2 bases and 10 bases respectively, with 13 bases between them. Germline CDR1 MNHEY, CDR2 SVGEGT. The CDR3 consists of 13 residues. The CDR3 reads CASSYPSEVSQYF. The CDR3 nucleotides are TGTGCCAGCAGTTACCCGTCCGAGGTGTCGCAGTATTTT.

Details on this clonotype: A much more abundant neighbour one base away suggests this may be a read error. The chain recombines TRBV7-2 with TRBJ2-7; TRBD2 matches 10 bases. Germline values: CDR1 SGHTA, CDR2 FQGNSA. This CDR3 region has 15 residues. CDR3: CASSSILAGSYEQHF. The CDR3 DNA follows: TGTGCCAGCAGCTCCATACTAGCGGGAAGCTACGAGCAGCACTTC.

Concerning this clonotype itself: Mismatch with germline at one junction end may stem from a read error. This sequence joins TRBV28 and TRBJ1-5, with D unresolved. Looked up from germline, CDR1 is MDHEN and CDR2 is SYDVKM. The CDR3 spans 13 residues. CDR3 nucleotide sequence: TGTGCCAGCAGCTCCCTTCGCAATCAGCCCCTGCATTTT. It encodes CASSSLRNQPLHF.

This clonotype was counted a few times. The chain has TRBV27 and TRBJ1-1; 10 bases fit TRBD1. CDR3 length equals 13 residues. Looked up from germline, CDR1 is MNHEY and CDR2 is SMNVEV (reference sequence). Trimming removed 5 bases from V and 12 bases from J; junction bases left unmatched: 9. The DNA of the CDR3 is TGTGCCAGCAGTCAAGACAGGGGGCGGTTGACTTTCTTT. This translates into CASSQDRGRLTFF.

As to this clonotype: One base away lies a much larger clone, so this may be a sequencing read error. The CDR3 sequence: CASRTAQGWFEAFF. CDR3 in DNA: TGTGCCAGCAGAACGGCACAGGGGTGGTTTGAAGCTTTCTTT. The rearrangement uses TRBV6-5 and TRBJ1-1; 7 bases map to TRBD1. Losses at the gene ends were 6 bases for V and 7 bases for J; bases not matched to a gene: 11. Germline V gene lookup returns CDR1 MNHEY and CDR2 SVGAGI. This CDR3 contains 14 residues.

Concerning this clonotype: An end of the junction differs from the germline gene, which may be a read error. V is TRBV9 and J is TRBJ1-5, with 8 bases aligning to TRBD1. Germline CDR1 is SGDLS and CDR2 is YYNGEE. The CDR3 length is 15 residues. In DNA, the CDR3 is TGTGCCAGCAGCGTAGGGACAGGGAACAATCTGCCCCAGCATTTT. Translated: CASSVGTGNNLPQHF.

The DNA for the CDR3 is TGTGCCAGCAGTTTATCGCCAGCCAGCGGGAACGAGCAGTACTTC. It specifies CASSLSPASGNEQYF. V is TRBV27 and J is TRBJ2-7, with 7 bases lining up with TRBD2. Germline CDR1 is MNHEY and CDR2 is SMNVEV (reference sequence). V lost 0 bases to trimming and J lost 5 bases; unmatched junction nucleotides: 7. The CDR3 is 15 residues long.

This clonotype was picked up a small number of times. The chain is built from TRBV29-1 and TRBJ2-1; 9 bases line up with TRBD1. The CDR3 has 14 residues. V was clipped by 5 bases and J by 7 bases; unmatched bases: 9. Looked up from germline, CDR1 is SQVTM and CDR2 is ANQGSEA. DNA for the CDR3: TGCAGCGTTCCCCCCGGGACAGGGTGGAATGAGCAGTTCTTC. This codes for CSVPPGTGWNEQFF.